This T cell receptor (beta chain) was recorded in a study of cytomegalovirus exposure and HLA in healthy donors. General observations from the study: In a later analysis, 16,951 TCR beta sequences were associated with HLA alleles at 0.05 false discovery rate. A further, later analysis showed that HLA-associated TCR beta chains (compared with equally common others) were more clonally expanded. A highly shared variant cluster was judged a likely technical artifact.

Germline CDR1 SGHAT, CDR2 FQNNGV. The J segment lost 2 bases and the V segment lost 5 bases, leaving 6 bases of the junction unmatched. The CDR3 runs 16 residues. Worth noting for this clone: Its antigen is as yet unknown.

The PCR contained 60 Vbeta and 13 Jbeta primers. Generated by immunoSEQ multiplex PCR, the TCRdb table keeps only in-frame clones and is missing some. The sample has 90,000 to 100,000 clones, roughly 76% seen once. The receptor comes from a man between 50 and 59 years old in good health and CMV-seronegative. The sample consisted of PBMCs. The chain has TRBV11-2 and TRBJ2-3, with 11 bases aligning to TRBD2. DNA for the CDR3: TGTGCCAGCAGCCCGCGGACTAGCGGGCTCACAGATACGCAGTATTTT. As protein: CASSPRTSGLTDTQYF.